This T cell receptor beta chain comes out of a study of cytomegalovirus exposure and HLA in healthy donors. Vbeta (60) and Jbeta (13) primers were used in the PCR. The data were produced by immunoSEQ multiplex PCR, yet TCRdb's version contains in-frame clones alone and is incomplete. The sample records approximately 120,000 clones, 81% being singletons. Of note for this clone: The antigen is not known. At one end the junction does not follow the germline gene, possibly because of a read error.

The CDR3 sequence is 17 residues long. The germline gives CDR1 SEHNR, CDR2 FQNEAQ (reference sequence). Study-level points and caveats: In a later analysis, a genetic analysis reported fewer productive-TCR N-insertions in an Asian-associated ancestry cluster than the cohort average. Some TCR beta chains (164 of them) were listed as cytomegalovirus-associated.

Although they were nominally healthy when sampled, donors likely had unrecorded immune exposures. The V gene is TRBV7-9, the J gene TRBJ2-7; 7 nucleotides align to TRBD1. The sequence was obtained from a woman between 25 and 40 years old in good health and CMV-seronegative. Sequencing was done on a sample of PBMCs. In DNA form, the CDR3 reads TGTTCCAGCAGCTTAGCCTTCGAAGGGGGCGTCTCCTACGAGCAGTACTTC. It specifies CSSSLAFEGGVSYEQYF. The full variable domain, with the rest looked up from reference TRBV7-9 and TRBJ2-7, is DTGVSQNPRHKITKRGQNVTFRCDPISEHNRLYWYRQTLGQGPEFLTYFQNEAQLEKSRLLSDRFSAERPKGSFSTLEIQRTEQGDSAMYLCSSSLAFEGGVSYEQYFGPGTRLTVT.